This is a list of T cell receptor beta chains from one sample in a study of cytomegalovirus exposure and HLA in healthy donors. Here immunoSEQ multiplex PCR was the method, and the copy in TCRdb shows in-frame clones only, minus some. This sample carries around 45,000 clones, roughly 51% of them seen once, and the ten largest clones take approximately 5.5%. The specimen sequenced was PBMCs. The receptors here all came from a man aged 55 to 70 in good health and CMV-seronegative. Each CDR3 is given with its conserved first and last residue. The D gene is left open where the match is weak. Size tells how often a clone was seen (once, few, many) or the class of an expanded clone, and some rows leave it out.

.	TRBJ2-5	TRBV29-1	.	TGCAGCGTTGGAGTGGCAGGGTCGGAGACCCAGTACTTC	CSVGVAGSETQYF
few	TRBJ1-1	TRBV18	.	TGTGCCAGCTCACCGATGGACAGCAACACTGAAGCTTTCTTT	CASSPMDSNTEAFF
.	TRBJ1-1	TRBV6-6	TRBD1	TGTGCCAGCAGCTCGAGACAGGGACTTGAAGCTTTCTTT	CASSSRQGLEAFF
once	TRBJ2-7	TRBV4-2	TRBD2	TGTGCCAGCAGCCACGGTGGGACTAGCGGGAGTGGCGTTTTCCACGAGCAGTACTTC	CASSHGGTSGSGVFHEQYF
once	TRBJ2-1	TRBV30	.	TGTGCCTGGAGGGCGCCCCAGGCCTACAATGAGCAGTTCTTC	CAWRAPQAYNEQFF
once	TRBJ2-2	TRBV7-7	TRBD2	TGTGCCAGCAGCTTAATAGCGGGAGCGCGCGGCGGGGAGCTGTTTTTT	CASSLIAGARGGELFF
.	TRBJ1-2	TRBV4-3	.	TGCGCCAGCAGCCAGGGCCCCCACTCCCAATATGCCTACACCTTC	CASSQGPHSQYAYTF
few	TRBJ2-1	TRBV30	.	TGTGCCTGGAGTCGGTCCTACAATGAGCAGTTCTTC	CAWSRSYNEQFF
.	TRBJ1-1	TRBV4-3	.	TGCGCCAGCAGCCACAGGGTAGGCACTGAAGCTTTCTTT	CASSHRVGTEAFF
.	TRBJ1-5	TRBV7-6	.	TGTGCCAGCAGCTTAGGAGTTGGTCAGCCCCAGCATTTT	CASSLGVGQPQHF
.	TRBJ2-3	TRBV7-7	.	TGTGCCAGCAGCCCCTGGACTGGTTCGAGCACAGATACGCAGTATTTT	CASSPWTGSSTDTQYF
few	TRBJ2-1	TRBV4-3	TRBD1	TGCGCCAGCAGCCGCTGGGTCGGGATGGGACAGGGCACCTACAATGAGCAGTTCTTC	CASSRWVGMGQGTYNEQFF
.	TRBJ2-1	TRBV11-3	TRBD1	TGTGCCAGCAGCCCGCAGCCGGGACAGGGGGATGAGCAGTTCTTC	CASSPQPGQGDEQFF
.	TRBJ2-7	TRBV5-1	TRBD1	TGCGCCAGCTTCTTGGGACAGGGGAAAACCTACGAGCAGTACTTC	CASFLGQGKTYEQYF
few	TRBJ1-1	TRBV10-3	.	TGTGCCATCAGTCTGTCAGGCAGTGAAGCTTTCTTT	CAISLSGSEAFF
.	TRBJ2-7	TRBV5-1	.	TGCGCCAGCAGCTTGTCAACGTCGGAGTACGAGCAGTACTTC	CASSLSTSEYEQYF
few	TRBJ2-5	TRBV30	TRBD1	TGTGCCTGGAGTGTACAGGGGCAAGAGACCCAGTACTTC	CAWSVQGQETQYF
.	TRBJ1-2	TRBV6-5	.	TGTGCCAGCAGTTTGAGGGCAGTCCCGAGCTACACCTTC	CASSLRAVPSYTF
.	TRBJ1-3	TRBV30	.	TGTGCCTGGAGTGCACGGGACAATATATCTGGAAACACCATATATTTT	CAWSARDNISGNTIYF
.	TRBJ2-2	TRBV7-8	TRBD2	TGTGCCAGCAGCTTCCTAGCGGTTCCGAACACCGGGGAGCTGTTTTTT	CASSFLAVPNTGELFF
few	TRBJ1-2	TRBV7-9	.	TGTGCCAGCAGCTTAGCAGCGGGACGCGGCTACACCTTC	CASSLAAGRGYTF
.	TRBJ2-3	TRBV29-1	.	TGCAGCGTTGTTACTCGAGGCACAGATACGCAGTATTTT	CSVVTRGTDTQYF
.	TRBJ1-1	TRBV5-6	.	TGTGCCAGCAGCTTGATGGTAGTGAACACTGAAGCTTTCTTT	CASSLMVVNTEAFF
few	TRBJ2-7	TRBV5-1	TRBD1	TGCGCCAGCAGCGGGACAGGACAGGCCTACGAGCAGTACTTC	CASSGTGQAYEQYF
.	TRBJ2-1	TRBV7-9	TRBD2	TGTGCCAGCAGCTTAGCGGGAGGGAGGAATGAGCAGTTCTTC	CASSLAGGRNEQFF
.	TRBJ1-2	TRBV6-1	.	TGTGCCAGCAGTGATCCTTCCCGGGCGCAGGGGAATGGCTACACCTTC	CASSDPSRAQGNGYTF
few	TRBJ2-5	TRBV5-8	.	TGTGCCAGCAGCTTGAAGGGGCCGGAGACCCAGTACTTC	CASSLKGPETQYF
.	TRBJ2-7	TRBV6-5	TRBD1	TGTGCCAGCAGCCGAGGACAGGGCTACGAGCAGTACTTC	CASSRGQGYEQYF
.	TRBJ1-2	TRBV6-5	.	TGTGCCGGCAGTTACATGACGCGGGGGTACTATGGCTACACCTTC	CAGSYMTRGYYGYTF
.	TRBJ2-7	TRBV6-5	TRBD2	TGTGCCAGCAGCTCCGGCGGGGGGAAGCAGTACTTC	CASSSGGGKQYF
.	TRBJ2-3	TRBV10-1	TRBD2	TGCGCCAGCAGTGAAGGTCTAGCGGGCGAACCCGACACAGATACGCAGTATTTT	CASSEGLAGEPDTDTQYF
.	TRBJ1-1	TRBV21-1	.	TGTGCCAGCAGCAAAGTAGAGGGGACAGGGGGTACTGAAGCTTTCTTT	CASSKVEGTGGTEAFF
few	TRBJ2-3	TRBV7-9	TRBD2	TGTGCCAGCAGCTTAGACCTTAGCGGGAGGGGCACAGATACGCAGTATTTT	CASSLDLSGRGTDTQYF
few	TRBJ2-3	TRBV7-9	TRBD1	TGTGCCAGCAGCTCCGGACGGGACAGGGGGCGGGATACGCAGTATTTT	CASSSGRDRGRDTQYF
few	TRBJ2-3	TRBV20-1	.	TGCAGTGCTGTACTAGATACGCAGTATTTT	CSAVLDTQYF
.	TRBJ1-1	TRBV7-9	.	TGTGCCAGCAGCAGAAGCGGGGCCCTAGGGACTGAAGCTTTCTTT	CASSRSGALGTEAFF
.	TRBJ1-5	TRBV10-1	.	TGCGCCAGCAGTGAGTCAGAGTCTCAGCCCCAGCATTTT	CASSESESQPQHF
medium-sized	TRBJ2-3	TRBV7-2	.	TGTGCCAGCAGCCCGCAACGGGGCACAGATACGCAGTATTTT	CASSPQRGTDTQYF
.	TRBJ2-7	TRBV7-2	.	TGTGCCAGCAGCGGACTGAACTACGAGCAGTACTTC	CASSGLNYEQYF
few	TRBJ2-7	TRBV10-1	TRBD2	TGCGCCAGCAGTGACGCTGCGGGAGGCTACGAGCAGTACTTC	CASSDAAGGYEQYF